Each of the 14 T cell receptor beta chains below was sequenced from the same sample in a study of TET2 disruption in CD19-targeted CAR T cells. Their recognized antigens are unknown. TCRdb's table, derived via immunoSEQ multiplex PCR, lists solely in-frame clones and lacks some. The sample data list under 30,000 clones. Treatment given: autologous CTL019 cells: CD19 CAR with 4-1BB and CD3 zeta domains. The sequencing here drew on CD8- CAR+ T cells sorted from cultured blood T cells, taken for CD19 CAR T cell therapy. Subset: CD8-negative CAR-positive T cells from the infusion product. Receptor source: a man aged 70 or older with chronic lymphocytic leukemia.

A note on this clone: The read ends 3 residues before the CDR3 terminus; that terminus is restored from the germline J gene. The chain recombines TRBV6-1 with TRBJ1-2; perhaps TRBD1 as D (5 bases). The CDR3 consists of 15 residues. Germline CDR1 MNHNS, CDR2 SASEGT. The part of the CDR3 DNA that was read is TGTGCCAGCAGTGCTGGTAACGGGGGAAGAAATGAC. It encodes CASSAGNGGRND. The CDR3 as a whole reads CASSAGNGGRNDYTF.

On this clone: Read data end 3 residues before the CDR3 end; the end is taken from the germline J gene. This chain connects TRBV20-1 to TRBJ1-6, with D possibly TRBD1 on 6 matching bases. The CDR3 totals 14 residues. The germline V gene encodes CDR1 DFQATT and CDR2 SNEGSKA (reference sequence). V lost 0 bases and J lost 6, with 9 bases in between. CDR3 protein: CSARDVQGNSPLHF. The sequenced CDR3 bases are TGCAGTGCTAGAGATGTACAGGGTAATTCACCC.

As concerns this clone: From the germline J gene comes the end of the CDR3, since the read stops 3 residues before it. The chain recombines TRBV5-1 with TRBJ2-2; 11 nucleotides align to TRBD2. The CDR3 covers 17 residues. Germline CDR1 SGHRS, CDR2 YFSETQ. V shed 0 bases, J shed 2 bases, and the junction held 3 bases outside the gene matches. CDR3 DNA (partial): TGCGCCAGCAGCTTGGGACTAGCGGGGACCAACACCGGGGAG. Amino acid sequence: CASSLGLAGTNTGE. The complete CDR3 reads CASSLGLAGTNTGELFF.

A word on this clone: The read ends 3 residues early relative to the CDR3; the germline J gene fills the gap. The chain employs TRBV10-1 and TRBJ2-1; 8 nucleotides line up with TRBD1. Trimming cost V 8 bases and J 2 bases; bases outside gene matches: 2. There are 13 residues in the CDR3. Germline loops: CDR1 WNHNN, CDR2 SYGVQD (reference sequence). The CDR3 DNA, read in part, is TGCGCCAGCTCGGGACAGGCCTACAATGAG. This codes for CASSGQAYNE. The entire CDR3 protein is CASSGQAYNEQFF.

The CDR3 loop reads CASRGGMVPYDYTF. The CDR3 bases that were read are TGTGCCAGCCGTGGCGGGATGGTTCCCTACGAC. The chain uses TRBV6-1 and TRBJ1-2; no clear D gene. The read ends 3 residues shy of where the CDR3 ends; the end is completed using the germline J gene. Germline CDR1 MNHNS, CDR2 SASEGT. The CDR3 is 14 residues long.

About this clone: Mismatch with germline at one junction end may stem from a read error. The read terminates 3 residues ahead of where the CDR3 ends, so the germline J gene completes it. Other nucleotide sequences in the sample specify the same CDR3. The chain has TRBV18 and TRBJ1-3; D gene uncertain. Germline V gene sequence: CDR1 KGHSH, CDR2 LQKENI. The CDR3 runs 16 residues. Incomplete CDR3 DNA: TGTGCCAGCTCACCCTACGACCAGGCCTCTGGAAACACT. As protein: CASSPYDQASGNT. The CDR3 in its entirety is CASSPYDQASGNTIYF. Filled out from reference TRBV18 and TRBJ1-3, the complete variable domain reads NAGVMQNPRHLVRRRGQEARLRCSPMKGHSHVYWYRQLPEEGLKFMVYLQKENIIDESGMPKERFSAEFPKEGPSILRIQQVVRGDSAAYFCASSPYDQASGNTIYFGEGSWLTVV.

Concerning this clone itself: The DNA ends 3 residues before the CDR3 does, and the rest of the CDR3 is filled in from the germline J gene. The chain links TRBV18 to TRBJ1-2; no reliable D call. In germline, CDR1 is KGHSH, CDR2 LQKENI. The CDR3 runs to 18 residues. The covered CDR3 bases are TGTGCCAGCTCACCGACTCATACTCCGGGTTCGGTGGCAGATACC. Translated, it gives CASSPTHTPGSVADT. The CDR3, in full, reads CASSPTHTPGSVADTYTF.

On this clone itself: The read terminates 3 residues ahead of where the CDR3 ends, so the germline J gene completes it. The chain uses TRBV6-2 or TRBV6-3 and TRBJ1-5; 7 nucleotides line up with TRBD1. V shed 6 bases and J 4 bases; nucleotides not matched to a gene: 9. Germline V gene sequence: CDR1 MNHEY, CDR2 SVGEGT. This CDR3 is built from 15 residues. The sequenced CDR3 bases are TGTGCCAGCAGCCCAGACCGGGACAGAAATCAGCCC. Its protein product is CASSPDRDRNQP. The full CDR3 reads CASSPDRDRNQPQHF.

Concerning this clone itself: The observed sequence ends 3 residues before the CDR3 terminus, with the missing tail filled in from the germline J gene. This sequence joins TRBV7-9 and TRBJ2-4, with D unresolved. The CDR3 has 11 amino acids. Per germline, CDR1 SEHNR and CDR2 FQNEAQ (reference sequence). The CDR3 is CASSRHYGQYF. The part of the CDR3 DNA that was read is TGTGCCAGCAGCCGGCACTATGGT.

A word on this clone: Sequencing ends 3 residues short of the CDR3 end; the germline J gene provides the rest. V and J are TRBV12-3 or TRBV12-4 and TRBJ2-7; D gene unclear. V dropped 3 bases and J dropped 5 bases, with 8 bases sitting between them. The CDR3 has 12 residues. The CDR3 reads CASSFSVDEQYF. The part of the CDR3 DNA that was read is TGTGCCAGCAGTTTCTCTGTCGACGAG.

CDR3 DNA, as far as it was read: TGTGCCAGCAGTGAAGCTTATGGGACAAGAGGATATGGT. Protein product: CASSEAYGTRGYG. The whole CDR3 region reads CASSEAYGTRGYGQYF. The chain is built from TRBV6-1 and TRBJ2-4; D might be TRBD1 (6 bases). The CDR3 is cut off 3 residues early in the read; its end comes from the germline J gene. The germline V gene encodes CDR1 MNHNS and CDR2 SASEGT. This CDR3 contains 16 residues.

In the case of this clone: The CDR3 end is not reached by the read, which stops 3 residues before it; the germline J gene fills it in. V gene TRBV10-3 combines with J gene TRBJ2-1; TRBD2 aligns across 8 bases. The V segment lost 4 bases and the J segment 3 bases; nucleotides outside the gene matches: 2. There are 14 residues in the CDR3. The germline V gene has CDR1 ENHRY and CDR2 SYGVKD. The CDR3 spells CAISAGGGYNEQFF. The DNA read from the CDR3 is TGTGCCATCAGTGCGGGGGGGGGCTACAATGAG.

Comment on this clone: From the germline J gene comes the end of the CDR3, since the read stops 3 residues before it. The chain has TRBV7-2 and TRBJ2-5, with D hard to call. From germline, CDR1 is SGHTA and CDR2 FQGNSA. This CDR3 is 14 amino acids long. Trimming removed 2 bases at V and 1 base at J, with 8 bases between. The CDR3 spells CASSLRVSQETQYF. The CDR3 bases that were read are TGTGCCAGCAGCTTAAGGGTCAGCCAAGAGACC. Combining the CDR3 with reference TRBV7-2 and TRBJ2-5 gives the whole variable domain GAGVSQSPSNKVTEKGKDVELRCDPISGHTALYWYRQSLGQGLEFLIYFQGNSAPDKSGLPSDRFSAERTGGSVSTLTIQRTQQEDSAVYLCASSLRVSQETQYFGPGTRLLVL.

Comment on this clone: The read comes to an end 3 residues before the CDR3 does, leaving the germline J gene to fill in the end. V and J are TRBV2 and TRBJ2-1, with TRBD2 matching over 13 bases. J gave up 6 bases and V 6 bases, and 8 bases lay outside the gene matches. This CDR3 spans 16 amino acids. The germline V gene has CDR1 SNHLY and CDR2 FYNNEI. The CDR3 spells CASRAPGLAGSNEQFF. The part of the CDR3 DNA that was read is TGTGCCAGCAGAGCCCCGGGACTAGCGGGGAGCAATGAG.